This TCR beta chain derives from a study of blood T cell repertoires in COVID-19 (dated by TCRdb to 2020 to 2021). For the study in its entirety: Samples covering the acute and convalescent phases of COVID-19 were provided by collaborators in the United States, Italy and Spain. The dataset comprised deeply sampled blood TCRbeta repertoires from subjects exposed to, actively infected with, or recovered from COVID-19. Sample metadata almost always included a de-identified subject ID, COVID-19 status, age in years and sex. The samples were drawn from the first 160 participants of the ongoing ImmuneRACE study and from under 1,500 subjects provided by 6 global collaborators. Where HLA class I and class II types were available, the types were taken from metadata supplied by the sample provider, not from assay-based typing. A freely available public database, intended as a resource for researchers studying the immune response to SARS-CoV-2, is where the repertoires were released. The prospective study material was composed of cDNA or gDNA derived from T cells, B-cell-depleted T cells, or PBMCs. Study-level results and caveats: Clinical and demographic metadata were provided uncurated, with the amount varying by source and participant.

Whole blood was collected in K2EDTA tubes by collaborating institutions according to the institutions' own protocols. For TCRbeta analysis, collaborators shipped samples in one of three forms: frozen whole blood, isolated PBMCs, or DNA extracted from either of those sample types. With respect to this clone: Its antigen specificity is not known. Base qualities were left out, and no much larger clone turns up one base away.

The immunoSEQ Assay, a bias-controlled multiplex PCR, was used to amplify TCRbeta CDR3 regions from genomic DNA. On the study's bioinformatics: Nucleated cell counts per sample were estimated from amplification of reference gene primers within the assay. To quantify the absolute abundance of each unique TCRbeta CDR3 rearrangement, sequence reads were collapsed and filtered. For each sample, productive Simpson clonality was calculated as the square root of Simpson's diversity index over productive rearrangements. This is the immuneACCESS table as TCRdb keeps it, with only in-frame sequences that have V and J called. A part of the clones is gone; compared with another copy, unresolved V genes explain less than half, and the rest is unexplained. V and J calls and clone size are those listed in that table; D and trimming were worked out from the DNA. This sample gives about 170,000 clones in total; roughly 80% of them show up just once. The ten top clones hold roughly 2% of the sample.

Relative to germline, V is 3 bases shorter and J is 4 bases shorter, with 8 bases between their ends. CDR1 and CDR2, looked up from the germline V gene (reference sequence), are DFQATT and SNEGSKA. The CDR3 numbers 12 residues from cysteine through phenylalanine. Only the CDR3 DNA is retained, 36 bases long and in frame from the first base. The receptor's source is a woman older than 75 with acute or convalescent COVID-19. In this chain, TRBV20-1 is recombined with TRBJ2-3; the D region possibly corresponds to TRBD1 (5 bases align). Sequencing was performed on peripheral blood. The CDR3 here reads CSASQTADTQYF. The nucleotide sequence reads TGCAGTGCTAGTCAGACAGCAGATACGCAGTATTTT.